This TCR beta chain stems from a study of T-cell reconstitution after alpha-beta-depleted transplantation in children. Study-wide findings and caveats: Reported findings indicate that, about two months after transplant, alpha-beta T cells came from several hundred expanded clones, which were derived from non-depleted graft cells. A year post-transplant, T-cell counts and diversity derived mostly from newly produced T cells. High day-60 TCRbeta diversity in some patients came from surviving recipient T cells and thymic progenitors.

During its preparation, the TCRbeta library received unique molecular identifiers. In TCRdb, the PCR reads were re-called with MiXCR into one record per CDR3 protein. There are some 87,000 distinct CDR3 sequences in the sample; roughly a sixth occur only once, and about 20% lies in the top ten. This clonotype was seen many times. Its specificity is unknown. V was trimmed by 0 bases and J by 5 bases, leaving 10 bases between them. This CDR3 contains 13 residues. Germline V gene data show CDR1 as SQVTM and CDR2 as ANQGSEA. The sequencing used PBMCs, mostly from graft donor cells, collected 180 days after TCRalphabeta/CD19-depleted stem cell transplant. The clonotype was recovered from a male patient between 2 and 15 years old who had a stem cell transplant for acute lymphoblastic leukemia, so the T cells may come from the graft donor. The chain carries TRBV29-1 and TRBJ1-2; no definite D call. The CDR3 here is CSVEDLEPYGYTF. The CDR3 DNA follows: TGCAGCGTTGAAGATCTTGAACCGTATGGCTACACCTTC.